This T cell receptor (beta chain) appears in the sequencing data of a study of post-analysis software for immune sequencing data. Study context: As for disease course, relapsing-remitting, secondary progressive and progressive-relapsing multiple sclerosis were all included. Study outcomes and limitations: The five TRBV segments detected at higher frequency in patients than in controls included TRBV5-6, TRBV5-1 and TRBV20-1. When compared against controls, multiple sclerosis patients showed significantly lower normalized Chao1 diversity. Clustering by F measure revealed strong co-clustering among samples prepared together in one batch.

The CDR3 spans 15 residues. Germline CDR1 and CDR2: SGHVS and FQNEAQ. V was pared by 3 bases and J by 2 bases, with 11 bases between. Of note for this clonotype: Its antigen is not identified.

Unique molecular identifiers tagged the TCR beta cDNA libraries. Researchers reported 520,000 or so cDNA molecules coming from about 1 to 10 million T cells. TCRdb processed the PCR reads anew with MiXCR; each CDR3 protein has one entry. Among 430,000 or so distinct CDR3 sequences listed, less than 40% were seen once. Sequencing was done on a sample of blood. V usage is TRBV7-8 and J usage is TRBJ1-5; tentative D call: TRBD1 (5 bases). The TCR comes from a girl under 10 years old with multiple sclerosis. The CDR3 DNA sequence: TGTGCCAGCAGCTTTGGGGGAGGCGGCAATCAGCCCCAGCATTTT. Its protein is CASSFGGGGNQPQHF.